One and the same sample provided the 22 T cell receptor beta chains below, sequenced in a study of T cell responses to AZD1222 COVID-19 vaccine (dated by TCRdb to the early 2020s). The time point label corresponds to: baseline before first vaccination. The library was made by the immunoSEQ multiplex PCR assay. TCRdb limited this immuneACCESS table to in-frame rearrangements with V and J called. A share of clones is missing; checked studies link under half to unresolved V genes, and the rest is unexplained. This sample gives 25,000 to 30,000 clones in total; about three quarters of them show up just once. The top ten hold 5% to 6.5% of the sample. Material: peripheral blood, obtained on day 0 of AZD1222 vaccination. The receptors were sampled from an adult in good health.

The chain uses TRBV29-1 and TRBJ2-5; D is uncertain. V lost 3 bases and J 7 bases, leaving 6 bases between the germline ends. CDR1 is SQVTM and CDR2 is ANQGSEA in the germline V gene. The CDR3 runs to 10 residues. In DNA form, the CDR3 reads TGCAGCGTTGACGGAGCGACCCAGTACTTC. This sequence encodes CSVDGATQYF.

This sequence joins TRBV18 and TRBJ2-1; no firm D call. Deletions cut 1 base from V and 4 bases from J, with 8 bases between. This CDR3 contains 14 residues. Germline CDR1 and CDR2: KGHSH and LQKENI. CDR3 amino acids: CASSPQALYNEQFF. The CDR3 nucleotides are TGTGCCAGCTCACCACAGGCTCTATACAATGAGCAGTTCTTC.

CDR3 bases: TGTGCCACCAGTGATATCGGCGGGAGTAACACCGGGGAGCTGTTTTTT. It is translated as CATSDIGGSNTGELFF. This sequence joins TRBV24-1 and TRBJ2-2, with 7 bases identical to TRBD2. V dropped 3 bases and J dropped 2; count of bases not matched to a gene: 5. The CDR3 sequence is 16 residues long. Germline CDR1 and CDR2: KGHDR and SFDVKD.

For the CDR3, the DNA is TGTGCCAGCAGCTTGCGGGACAGGGTGCATGGCTACACCTTC. Encoded protein: CASSLRDRVHGYTF. V gene TRBV5-4 combines with J gene TRBJ1-2; TRBD1 agrees at 9 bases. There are 14 residues in the CDR3. CDR1 and CDR2 (germline): SGHNT, YYREEE (reference sequence). Trimming cost V 1 base and J 6 bases; bases outside gene matches: 4. Full variable domain (missing parts from reference TRBV5-4 and TRBJ1-2): ETGVTQSPTHLIKTRGQQVTLRCSSQSGHNTVSWYQQALGQGPQFIFQYYREEENGRGNFPPRFSGLQFPNYSSELNVNALELDDSALYLCASSLRDRVHGYTFGSGTRLTVV.

V is TRBV30 and J is TRBJ1-1; 8 bases line up with TRBD1. Germline CDR1 is GTSNPN and CDR2 is SVGIG (reference sequence). The CDR3 is 13 residues long. The J segment lost 2 bases and the V segment lost 5 bases, leaving 4 bases of the junction unmatched. The CDR3 DNA sequence: TGTGCCTGGGAGGACAGGGCAAACACTGAAGCTTTCTTT. This gives the protein CAWEDRANTEAFF.

This clone appeared once. V gene TRBV18 combines with J gene TRBJ1-2, with D tentatively TRBD1 (6 bases). Per the germline V gene, CDR1 is KGHSH and CDR2 is LQKENI. Trimming left V 6 bases short and J 4 bases short, with 9 bases between. CDR3 size: 12 residues. As DNA, the CDR3 is TGTGCCAGCTCCTCGGACAGCTATGGCTACACCTTC. Translation: CASSSDSYGYTF.

The chain links TRBV29-1 to TRBJ2-3; 14 bases are shared with TRBD2. Germline V CDR1 and CDR2: SQVTM, ANQGSEA. The CDR3 runs to 16 residues. The J segment lost 3 bases and the V segment lost 6 bases, leaving 8 bases of the junction unmatched. The CDR3 here is CSVPTSGGAKTDTQYF. In DNA, the CDR3 is TGCAGCGTCCCGACTAGCGGGGGGGCAAAGACAGATACGCAGTATTTT.

The chain carries TRBV15 and TRBJ2-1, with D perhaps being TRBD1 or TRBD2 (5 bases each). The CDR3 sequence is 14 residues long. Looked up from germline, CDR1 is LNHNV and CDR2 is YYDKDF (reference sequence). V lost 2 bases and J 9 bases, leaving 14 bases between the germline ends. In nucleotides, the CDR3 is TGTGCCACCAGCAGATCCGGGGCTGGGGGTGAGCAGTTCTTC. As protein: CATSRSGAGGEQFF.

The J gene is TRBJ1-2, the V gene TRBV11-2; no clear D gene. Germline V gives CDR1 SGHAT, CDR2 FQNNGV. Trimming removed 4 bases at V and 4 bases at J, with 10 bases between. The CDR3 covers 13 residues. The CDR3 loop is CASSSPAAYGYTF. In nucleotides, the CDR3 is TGTGCCAGCAGCTCGCCAGCGGCCTATGGCTACACCTTC.

The chain combines TRBV5-3 with TRBJ1-2; 7 positions match TRBD1. TRBV5-3 is an ORF, and what it does is uncertain. CDR3 length: 18 amino acids. Trimming at V came to 5 bases and at J to 4 bases, leaving 20 bases not matched to a gene. The CDR3 nucleotides read TGTGCCAGAAGTCTTCCCGCGAGACAGGGCACCCGGGCCTATGGCTACACCTTC. Amino acid sequence: CARSLPARQGTRAYGYTF.

The chain joins TRBV6-5 to TRBJ1-4, with TRBD1 as a possible D gene (5 bases). Germline loops: CDR1 MNHEY, CDR2 SVGAGI. The V end was cut by 0 bases, the J end by 3 bases, with 8 bases between. This CDR3 region has 15 residues. CDR3 amino acids: CASSYSGLSNEKLFF. DNA of the CDR3: TGTGCCAGCAGTTACTCGGGGCTGTCTAATGAAAAACTGTTTTTT.

V usage is TRBV9 and J usage is TRBJ1-2, with a possible D match to TRBD1 (5 bases). Germline CDR1 SGDLS, CDR2 YYNGEE. The length of the CDR3 is 16 residues. The ends were cut back, 7 bases at V and 4 bases at J, with 23 bases in the middle. The CDR3 bases are TGTGCCAGCGGCGGCAGAGGGGCAACTGGGTTCTATGGCTACACCTTC. Encoded protein: CASGGRGATGFYGYTF.

The rearrangement links TRBV18 to TRBJ2-5, with 7 bases identical to TRBD2. V lost 3 bases, J lost 3 bases, and 10 bases stayed unmatched. The CDR3 spans 16 residues. Per the germline V gene, CDR1 is KGHSH and CDR2 is LQKENI. For the CDR3, the DNA is TGTGCCAGCTCACCCCAGAGAGCGGGAACAAAAGAGACCCAGTACTTC. This encodes CASSPQRAGTKETQYF.

V usage is TRBV7-2 and J usage is TRBJ1-4; no clear D gene. V lost 2 bases, J lost 5 bases, and 6 bases lay in between. Germline V gives CDR1 SGHTA, CDR2 FQGNSA. The CDR3 runs to 13 residues. CDR3 bases: TGTGCCAGCAGCTTAAACAAGAATGAAAAACTGTTTTTT. It yields the protein CASSLNKNEKLFF.

In its sample, this clone was seen a few times. The chain joins TRBV11-1 to TRBJ2-7, with 9 bases aligning to TRBD1. The length of the CDR3 is 15 residues. J lost 5 bases, V lost 5 bases, and 10 bases had no gene match. The germline V gene encodes CDR1 SGHAT and CDR2 FQDESV (reference sequence). As DNA, the CDR3 is TGTGCCAGCAGCCCTCGCGACAGGGGGTCCGACGAGCAGTACTTC. Encoded protein: CASSPRDRGSDEQYF.

This clone was counted a single time. The chain links TRBV18 to TRBJ1-1, with D tentatively TRBD1 (5 bases). Trimming cost V 3 bases and J 2 bases, with 10 bases left between them. The CDR3 totals 14 residues. The germline V gene has CDR1 KGHSH and CDR2 LQKENI. DNA of the CDR3: TGTGCCAGCTCACCCTGGGGGAGAAACACTGAAGCTTTCTTT. This translates into CASSPWGRNTEAFF.

The chain combines TRBV6-5 with TRBJ1-2; a weak D match, TRBD1 (6 bases). V was trimmed by 2 bases and J by 4 bases, leaving 14 bases between them. Germline V gene lookup returns CDR1 MNHEY and CDR2 SVGAGI. The CDR3 runs 15 residues. CDR3 sequence: CASSYGGRGGYGYTF. The CDR3 coding sequence is TGTGCCAGCAGTTACGGGGGAAGAGGGGGCTATGGCTACACCTTC.

This chain connects TRBV18 to TRBJ2-3; 10 bases are a match to TRBD2. The CDR3 consists of 16 residues. CDR1 is KGHSH and CDR2 is LQKENI in the germline V gene. Trimming removed 6 bases from V and 5 bases from J; junction bases left unmatched: 11. The DNA for the CDR3 is TGTGCCAGCTCGACCTACCGGACTAGCGGAAAAGATACGCAGTATTTT. Protein sequence: CASSTYRTSGKDTQYF.

This chain uses TRBV5-1 with TRBJ2-7; the D is unclear. Trimming took 1 base from V and 6 from J, leaving 8 bases between them. CDR3 size: 12 residues. Germline CDR1 is SGHRS and CDR2 is YFSETQ. The CDR3, as DNA: TGCGCCAGCAGCTTGACGGGCGGCGAGCAGTACTTC. It codes for CASSLTGGEQYF.

There are a few counts of this clone. The J gene is TRBJ1-6, the V gene TRBV14; possibly TRBD1 for D (5 bases). V was trimmed by 0 bases and J by 10 bases, leaving 13 bases between them. The CDR3 consists of 15 residues. The germline CDR1 and CDR2 sequences are SGHDN and FVKESK. This CDR3 is CASSQEYRLGSPLHF. For the CDR3, the DNA is TGTGCCAGCAGCCAAGAGTACAGGTTGGGATCACCCCTCCACTTT.

The chain has TRBV11-2 and TRBJ2-3; 12 positions agree with TRBD2. CDR1 SGHAT and CDR2 FQNNGV come from the germline V gene. The CDR3 loop spans 16 amino acids. The ends lost 3 bases at V and 5 bases at J; junction bases unmatched: 6. CDR3 coding DNA: TGTGCCAGCAGCTTCCTAGCGGGAGGGACGGGAGATACGCAGTATTTT. Protein sequence: CASSFLAGGTGDTQYF. Using reference TRBV11-2 and TRBJ2-3 for the parts outside the CDR3, the full variable domain is EAGVAQSPRYKIIEKRQSVAFWCNPISGHATLYWYQQILGQGPKLLIQFQNNGVVDDSQLPKDRFSAERLKGVDSTLKIQPAKLEDSAVYLCASSFLAGGTGDTQYFGPGTRLTVL.

This clone was counted a single time. The chain combines TRBV4-1 with TRBJ2-7; no firm D call. Germline loops: CDR1 MGHRA, CDR2 YSYEKL. V lost 0 bases and J 1 base, leaving 7 bases between the germline ends. This CDR3 region has 14 residues. In DNA form, the CDR3 reads TGCGCCAGCAGCCAAGATTTGGTATCCTACGAGCAGTACTTC. Protein: CASSQDLVSYEQYF.